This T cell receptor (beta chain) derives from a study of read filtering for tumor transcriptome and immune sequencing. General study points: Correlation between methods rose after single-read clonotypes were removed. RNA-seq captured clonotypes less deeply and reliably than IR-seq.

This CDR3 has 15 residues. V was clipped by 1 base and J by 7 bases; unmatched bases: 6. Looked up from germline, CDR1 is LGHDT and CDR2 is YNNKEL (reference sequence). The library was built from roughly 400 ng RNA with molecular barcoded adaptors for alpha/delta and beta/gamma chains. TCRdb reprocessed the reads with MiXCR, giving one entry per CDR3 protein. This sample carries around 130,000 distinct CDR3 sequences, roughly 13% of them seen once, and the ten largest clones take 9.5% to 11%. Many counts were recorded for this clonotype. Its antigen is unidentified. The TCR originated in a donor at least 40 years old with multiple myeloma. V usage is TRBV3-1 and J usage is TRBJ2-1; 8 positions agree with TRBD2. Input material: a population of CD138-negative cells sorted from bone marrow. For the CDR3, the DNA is TGTGCCAGCAGCCAAGGTCCAGCGGGAGAGAATGAGCAGTTCTTC. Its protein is CASSQGPAGENEQFF.